This entry lists 13 T cell receptor beta chains sequenced from one sample in a study of blood T cell repertoires in COVID-19. Method: immunoSEQ multiplex PCR; TCRdb's copy keeps in-frame clones and lacks some. The sample has 80,000 to 90,000 clones; around 83% are singletons. The sample taken for sequencing was peripheral blood. Source of these receptors: a woman in her seventies with acute or convalescent COVID-19.

This sequence joins TRBV29-1 and TRBJ2-7; perhaps TRBD1 as D (6 bases). The CDR3 totals 13 residues. V lost 4 bases, J lost 5 bases, and 15 bases lay in between. CDR1 and CDR2 (germline): SQVTM, ANQGSEA. The CDR3 region has the DNA TGCAGCGTTGTGGAACAGGGATACGACGAGCAGTACTTC. Translated, it gives CSVVEQGYDEQYF.

The genes are TRBV21-1 and TRBJ2-7; the D call in the table, TRBD2, was not verified against the DNA. TRBV21-1 is designated a pseudogene. This CDR3 is built from 12 residues. CDR3 residues: CASPLPNYEQYF. DNA of the CDR3: TGTGCCAGTCCGCTACCGAACTACGAGCAGTACTTC.

The chain uses TRBV7-2 and TRBJ1-5; D is unclear. This CDR3 has 14 residues. Deletions cut 6 bases from V and 0 bases from J, with 9 bases between. Per germline, CDR1 SGHTA and CDR2 FQGNSA. The CDR3 loop reads CASRGGASNQPQHF. CDR3 bases: TGTGCCAGCAGGGGAGGCGCTAGCAATCAGCCCCAGCATTTT.

This chain joins TRBV5-1 and TRBJ1-4; 10 bases fit TRBD1. The CDR3 spans 16 residues. J gave up 3 bases and V 4 bases, and 6 bases lay outside the gene matches. Germline V gives CDR1 SGHRS, CDR2 YFSETQ. Here the CDR3 DNA reads TGCGCCAGCAGCCCGCGACAGGGGGCGTCTAATGAAAAACTGTTTTTT. It codes for CASSPRQGASNEKLFF.

CDR3 DNA sequence: TGCGCCAGCAGCTTGTCGGGAAGTCAGCCCCAGCATTTT. Protein product: CASSLSGSQPQHF. The rearrangement links TRBV5-1 to TRBJ1-5; no clear D. The CDR3 is 13 residues long. The ends were cut back, 1 base at V and 6 bases at J, with 8 bases in the middle. The V gene's germline CDR1 is SGHRS and CDR2 YFSETQ. The whole variable domain, remainder taken from reference TRBV5-1 and TRBJ1-5, is KAGVTQTPRYLIKTRGQQVTLSCSPISGHRSVSWYQQTPGQGLQFLFEYFSETQRNKGNFPGRFSGRQFSNSRSEMNVSTLELGDSALYLCASSLSGSQPQHFGDGTRLSIL.

V usage is TRBV5-6 and J usage is TRBJ2-5; 9 bases map to TRBD1. The CDR3 spans 14 residues. The V and J ends lost 0 bases and 4 bases, in that order; junction bases with no gene match: 1. Germline CDR1 reads SGHDT; CDR2 reads YYEEEE. The chain's CDR3 is CASSLATGGETQYF. CDR3 coding DNA: TGTGCCAGCAGCTTGGCGACAGGGGGAGAGACCCAGTACTTC. The full variable domain, in which reference TRBV5-6 and TRBJ2-5 provide the parts outside the CDR3, is DAGVTQSPTHLIKTRGQQVTLRCSPKSGHDTVSWYQQALGQGPQFIFQYYEEEERQRGNFPDRFSGHQFPNYSSELNVNALLLGDSALYLCASSLATGGETQYFGPGTRLLVL.

The table lists this clone with a few counts. V gene TRBV30 combines with J gene TRBJ1-2; possible D gene TRBD1, 5 bases. Germline CDR1 reads GTSNPN; CDR2 reads SVGIG (reference sequence). The CDR3 is 14 amino acids. The V end was cut by 4 bases, the J end by 4 bases, with 16 bases between. DNA for the CDR3: TGTGCCTGGAATACGGGAGGGGTCGGCTATGGCTACACCTTC. It encodes CAWNTGGVGYGYTF.

V and J are TRBV11-3 and TRBJ2-5, with D possibly matching TRBD2 (6 bases). The CDR3 has 15 amino acids. Germline values: CDR1 SGHNT, CDR2 YENEEA. V was shortened by 0 bases and J by 4 bases, with 12 bases between the two germline ends. CDR3 loop: CASSLDRGTPETQYF. The CDR3 DNA is TGTGCCAGCAGCTTAGATCGCGGGACGCCAGAGACCCAGTACTTC.

The chain recombines TRBV5-8 with TRBJ2-7, with a possible D match to TRBD1 (6 bases). Germline lookup yields CDR1 SGHTS and CDR2 YDEGEE. V was shortened by 2 bases and J by 1 base, with 10 bases between the two germline ends. CDR3 length: 14 amino acids. The CDR3 loop reads CASSFGDTSYEQYF. The CDR3 bases are TGTGCCAGCAGCTTTGGGGACACTTCCTACGAGCAGTACTTC.

The chain employs TRBV18 and TRBJ1-1; the D gene is possibly TRBD1 (6 bases). V lost 4 bases and J 5 bases, leaving 11 bases between the germline ends. CDR3 length: 13 amino acids. Germline assignment: CDR1 KGHSH and CDR2 LQKENI. CDR3 residues: CASSRGGETEAFF. CDR3 nucleotide sequence: TGTGCCAGCTCACGAGGGGGGGAAACTGAAGCTTTCTTT.

CDR3 loop: CASSPGTYPSRGYTF. Written as DNA, the CDR3 is TGTGCCAGCAGTCCAGGGACTTACCCTTCTCGTGGCTACACCTTC. The gene calls are TRBV7-9 and TRBJ1-2, with D tentatively TRBD1 (5 bases). Trimming stripped 6 bases from V and 7 bases from J, with 21 bases between. The CDR3 is 15 residues long. CDR1 SEHNR and CDR2 FQNEAQ come from the germline V gene (reference sequence).

A note on this clone: At the DNA level, this CDR3 is encoded by other sequences in the same sample as well. This chain links TRBV19 with TRBJ1-5; D remains ambiguous. The V and J ends lost 3 bases and 2 bases respectively, with 8 bases between them. CDR1 and CDR2 (germline): LNHDA, SQIVND (reference sequence). The CDR3 consists of 14 residues. The CDR3 nucleotides are TGTGCCAGTAGTATCACGGGAGGCAATCAGCCCCAGCATTTT. It specifies CASSITGGNQPQHF.

The rearrangement joins TRBV5-5 to TRBJ1-1; D is unresolved. This CDR3 region has 14 residues. The germline gives CDR1 SGHKS, CDR2 YYEKEE (reference sequence). The germline V and J ends were trimmed by 4 bases and 2 bases, with 12 bases remaining between them. CDR3 bases: TGTGCCAGCAGCCTGTACCGGGATAACACTGAAGCTTTCTTT. Amino acid sequence: CASSLYRDNTEAFF.